This T cell receptor (beta chain) was found in a study of beta chain features in type 1 diabetes. Study information: Healthy donors resembled patients in age, gender and cell yields.

This CDR3 comprises 13 residues. Trimming cost V 6 bases and J 7 bases, with 13 bases left between them. Germline V lookup: CDR1 MNHEY, CDR2 SVGAGI. Every donor had blood drawn once into heparin, approximately 120 mL on average. The authors sorted CD4+ naive, central memory, regulatory and stem cell-like memory cells via CD45RO/CCR7/CD25/CD127/CD95/CD27. Reverse transcribing all isolated RNA meant expressed TCRB transcripts were sequenced. Sequenced by immunoSEQ multiplex PCR; TCRdb stores in-frame clones only, minus some. The sample carries around 350,000 clones, over 9.5% recorded once. V usage is TRBV6-5 and J usage is TRBJ1-5; D uncertain. The origin of this receptor is a man aged 18 to 30 in good health. Source material: naive CD4+ T cells from blood. CDR3 coding DNA: TGTGCCAGCAGAGGTCGGCGGGAACAGCCCCAGCATTTT. Amino acids: CASRGRREQPQHF.